This TCR beta chain was sequenced during a study of T cells in Graves' hyperthyroidism and ophthalmopathy. Fresh peripheral blood, approximately 10 ml, yielded the PBMCs. This clonotype appeared a few times. The target antigen is unknown. Researchers took RNA transcripts and amplified the TCR beta CDR3 regions from them. First-round RT-PCR targeting the TCR CDR3 was performed with the HTBI primer set. TCRdb redid the calling of the multiplex PCR reads with MiXCR, one entry per CDR3 protein. Altogether hundreds of thousands of distinct CDR3 sequences are present, around a quarter being singletons, with the ten largest covering around 11%. The study, taken as a whole, reports: In simple terms, a model built on 13 V-J features told ophthalmopathy apart from stable hyperthyroidism.

Per the germline V gene, CDR1 is MNHNS and CDR2 is SASEGT. The CDR3 is 17 residues long. V lost 6 bases to trimming and J lost 3 bases; unmatched junction nucleotides: 14. The sample was blood. This TCR was recovered from a woman aged 25-40 years with Graves' ophthalmopathy. V gene TRBV6-1 combines with J gene TRBJ2-7, with 10 bases lining up with TRBD2. The CDR3 is CASRTPRTSGDIYEQYF. The DNA of the CDR3 is TGTGCCAGCAGAACCCCGAGGACTAGCGGAGACATCTACGAGCAGTACTTC.